This is a list of T cell receptor beta chains from one sample in a study of cytomegalovirus exposure and HLA in healthy donors. Repertoires were generated with immunoSEQ multiplex PCR, while TCRdb's copy carries only in-frame clones and drops some. Counted here are about 200,000 clones, approximately 78% occurring once; the ten biggest clones make up 6% to 8%. The sequenced sample was PBMCs. These receptors all come from a woman aged 45-65 years in good health and CMV-seropositive. Each CDR3 is given with its conserved first and last residue. Each record gives: clone size, V gene, CDR3 protein. Size values are once, few and many counts, or a class for expanded clones, and some rows have none.

>-|TRBV18
CASSPLQSGNTIYF
>-|TRBV19
CASRNPGQNYGYTF
>-|TRBV28
CASSLEQVRETQYF
>few|TRBV4-3
CASSQGLAGLYEQYF
>-|TRBV7-9
CASSLGQNYEQYF
>-|TRBV2
CASSGPGQLYEQYF
>-|TRBV7-2
CASSLDGSGANVLTF
>-|TRBV18
CASSRTGHLNTEAFF
>few|TRBV19
CASSAPSGGYNEQFF
>-|TRBV7-9
CASSPRGAAYEQYF
>-|TRBV5-1
CASSSADRGNNEQYF
>few|TRBV6-1
CASTDRGGYTF
>-|TRBV7-2
CASSTASGSPYEQYF
>once|TRBV29-1
CSVETSNVKTQYF
>-|TRBV9
CASSVFQGGQETQYF
>-|TRBV6-6
CASSTPRGGTEAFF
>once|TRBV6-5
CASSYRSTASYEQYF
>-|TRBV6-6
CASSYSQGPISELFF
>-|TRBV18
CASSTGNTDTQYF
>-|TRBV5-6
CASSSGTSGGSSYNEQFF
>few|TRBV5-6
CASSFGGGDDQPQHF
>-|TRBV18
CASSPPNAEINEKLFF
>-|TRBV5-1
CASSPTTDKNTEAFF
>-|TRBV18
CASSPGQDHTEAFF
>-|TRBV28
CASTQGNPYEQYF
>-|TRBV7-9
CASSRDIQETQYF
>-|TRBV28
CASSPLGQGSYEQYF
>-|TRBV9
CASSPRDRAYNEQFF
>-|TRBV19
CASSARGSGANVLTF
>-|TRBV14
CASSQQGGEKLFF
>-|TRBV19
CASSSSMNTEAFF
>-|TRBV10-3
CAISATRALTDTQYF
>few|TRBV2
CASSVEAKNIQYF
>few|TRBV27
CASSPGQSGSEKLFF
>-|TRBV21-1
CASNGTGYEQYF
>-|TRBV21-1
CARTGTYEQYF
>-|TRBV21-1
CASSDRAWDTQYF
>once|TRBV2
CASSGGDSSYEQYF
>-|TRBV30
CAWSGTGSTNEKLFF
>-|TRBV7-9
CASSTQGHATEAFF
>once|TRBV2
CASIKGRGREQFF
>-|TRBV5-6
CASSLYSAGGYGYTF
>-|TRBV11-2
CASSLDRDNYGYTF
>-|TRBV7-2
CASSRAGPNEQYF
>-|TRBV28
CASSSQGAGEETQYF
>-|TRBV11-2
CASSLRDRGEQYF
>-|TRBV6-6
CASRPGSGNQPQHF
>-|TRBV7-9
CASSQGNTEAFF
>-|TRBV6-5
CASSYRLGDYGYTF
>-|TRBV5-4
CASSLTGANTEAFF
>-|TRBV18
CASSPTGQGSSYNSPLHF
>-|TRBV6-1
CASRRTSGSTGELFF
>-|TRBV7-3
CASSLEHYNEQFF
>-|TRBV18
CASSPLTSDYNEQFF
>-|TRBV7-2
CASSAGQGATYGYTF
>few|TRBV5-6
CASSLSRVEYEQYF
>-|TRBV19
CASSIDQIGRDGYTF